This entry lists 7 T cell receptor beta chains sequenced from one sample in a study of blood T cells in healthy people across ages. Using a J-beta primer mix together with a sample-barcoded 5' primer, a second PCR was run for roughly 6 to 12 cycles. TCRdb re-analysed the 5' RACE reads in MiXCR, keeping a single row per CDR3 protein. The table has roughly 570,000 distinct CDR3 sequences, approximately 30% seen once; the top ten hold under 20%. The sequencing input was blood. Every receptor here comes from a woman aged 70-85 years in good health.

In this sample, this clonotype turned up once. V usage is TRBV7-2 and J usage is TRBJ2-3; 11 bases line up with TRBD2. V lost 0 bases to trimming and J lost 2 bases; unmatched junction nucleotides: 4. Germline V gene lookup returns CDR1 SGHTA and CDR2 FQGNSA. This CDR3 has 17 amino acids. Here the CDR3 reads CASSLAASGGNTDTQYF. The CDR3 DNA is TGTGCCAGCAGCTTAGCGGCTAGCGGGGGGAACACAGATACGCAGTATTTT.

This clonotype was seen at least ten times. DNA of the CDR3: TGTGCCATCAGACAGACCTACGAGCAGTACTTC. Translation gives CAIRQTYEQYF. The chain couples TRBV10-3 to TRBJ2-7; D not resolved. Looked up from germline, CDR1 is ENHRY and CDR2 is SYGVKD. Trimming stripped 6 bases from V and 2 bases from J, with 5 bases between. This CDR3 is 11 amino acids long.

This sequence joins TRBV14 and TRBJ2-5; TRBD1 matches 7 bases. Near its end, the DNA agrees better with TRBJ2-1, so the J call may be wrong. Germline V CDR1 and CDR2: SGHDN, FVKESK. The CDR3 totals 15 residues. CDR3 bases: TGTGCCAGCAGCCAACGACAGGGTTTCCTTCATGAGCAGTTCTTC. Translation: CASSQRQGFLHEQFF.

This clonotype showed up just a few times. The V and J genes are TRBV1 and TRBJ1-4. TRBV1 has pseudogene status. The CDR3 runs 15 residues. The CDR3 region is CTSSQERKSNEKLFF. The CDR3 region has the DNA TGCACCAGCAGCCAAGAAAGGAAGAGTAATGAAAAACTGTTTTTT.

This clonotype was counted at least ten times. The rearrangement joins TRBV6-2 or TRBV6-3 to TRBJ2-1; no firm D call. Germline CDR1 and CDR2: MNHEY and SVGEGT. CDR3 length equals 11 residues. V lost 6 bases and J lost 2, with 2 bases in between. CDR3 residues: CASSPYNEQFF. Here the CDR3 DNA reads TGTGCCAGCAGCCCCTACAATGAGCAGTTCTTC.

This clonotype was seen only a few times. The rearrangement joins TRBV2 to TRBJ2-7; 10 bases fit TRBD2. With 9 bases clipped from V and 3 bases from J, the junction kept 5 bases outside the gene matches. The CDR3 runs 13 residues. Germline V lookup: CDR1 SNHLY, CDR2 FYNNEI. This CDR3 is CASELAGIYEQYF. CDR3 nucleotide sequence: TGTGCCAGTGAACTAGCGGGAATCTACGAGCAGTACTTC.

This chain links TRBV6-2 or TRBV6-3 with TRBJ1-4; D is perhaps TRBD1 (5 bases). Looked up from germline, CDR1 is MNHEY and CDR2 is SVGEGT. The length of the CDR3 is 15 residues. Deletions cut 0 bases from V and 13 bases from J, with 18 bases between. The CDR3 region has the DNA TGTGCCAGCAGTTACTCGAGGGACCCCCCCCGTGGACTGTTTTTT. Its translation is CASSYSRDPPRGLFF.